One and the same sample provided the 8 T cell receptor beta chains below, sequenced in a study of neurological immune-mediated disorders (dated by TCRdb to between 2019 and 2020). The library was generated by 5' RACE. The sample was run on an Illumina HiSeq 2500. In-frame beta chains were kept once TCRdb had trimmed the public reads at Q25 with fastp and called clones with MiXCR. Rows are combined by CDR3 protein, so each entry shows the most common genes and DNA. This sample gives about 16,000 distinct CDR3 sequences in total; about 20% of them show up just once. Under 30% of the sample is taken by the ten largest. Input material: PBMCs. All receptors derive from a man aged 50-59 years in good health.

This clonotype appeared many times. J is TRBJ2-7 and V is TRBV6-6; possible D gene TRBD1, 5 bases. This CDR3 region has 12 residues. Germline V gives CDR1 MNHNY, CDR2 SVGAGI (reference sequence). The V end lost 6 bases, the J end lost 2 bases, and 8 bases lay between the germline ends. The CDR3 loop reads CASSLGAYEQYF. CDR3 in DNA: TGTGCCAGCAGCTTAGGGGCCTACGAGCAGTACTTC.

V is TRBV4-3 and J is TRBJ1-6; D uncertain. In germline, CDR1 is LGHNA, CDR2 YSLEER. The CDR3 is 14 residues long. The V end lost 5 bases, the J end lost 5 bases, and 10 bases lay between the germline ends. The CDR3: CASSSPGDNSPLHF. CDR3 in DNA: TGCGCCAGCAGCAGTCCGGGAGATAATTCACCCCTCCACTTT.

This clonotype appeared many times. The genes are TRBV20-1 and TRBJ2-7, with TRBD2 identical over 11 bases. CDR3 size: 17 residues. Germline V CDR1 and CDR2: DFQATT, SNEGSKA (reference sequence). The J segment lost 7 bases and the V segment lost 6 bases, leaving 20 bases of the junction unmatched. Here the CDR3 reads CSALSGRAGPRGGEQYF. The CDR3 nucleotides read TGCAGTGCCCTTAGCGGGAGGGCGGGGCCCCGTGGGGGAGAGCAGTACTTC.

By share, this clonotype ranks as medium-sized. This chain joins TRBV12-3 or TRBV12-4 and TRBJ2-1; D is ambiguous. The CDR3 consists of 12 residues. Trimming removed 5 bases from V and 1 base from J, with 3 bases in between. CDR3 sequence reads: CASSRSYNEQFF. The CDR3 DNA is TGTGCCAGCAGTCGGTCCTACAATGAGCAGTTCTTC.

This clonotype was picked up many times. This chain connects TRBV7-2 to TRBJ1-3; D is uncertain. The V and J ends lost 1 base and 3 bases respectively, with 10 bases between them. This CDR3 is 15 amino acids long. The V gene's germline CDR1 is SGHTA and CDR2 FQGNSA. The CDR3 loop reads CASSLEGTDGNTIYF. The CDR3 DNA follows: TGTGCCAGCAGCTTAGAAGGTACAGATGGAAACACCATATATTTT.

This clonotype was counted many times. The V and J genes are TRBV9 and TRBJ2-1; no clear D gene. V dropped 7 bases and J dropped 3 bases, with 11 bases sitting between them. Germline V gene sequence: CDR1 SGDLS, CDR2 YYNGEE. The CDR3 is 13 amino acids. CDR3 nucleotide sequence: TGTGCCAGCTCGTCGGGCGGCTACAATGAGCAGTTCTTC. Translating gives CASSSGGYNEQFF.

The rearrangement uses TRBV5-5 and TRBJ2-2, with D possibly matching TRBD2 (6 bases). Trimming took off 1 base at V and 4 bases at J, with 11 bases between the two ends. Looked up from germline, CDR1 is SGHKS and CDR2 is YYEKEE (reference sequence). CDR3 length equals 15 residues. For the CDR3, the DNA is TGTGCCAGCAGCTTGCAGCTCGGGGGCACCGGGGAGCTGTTTTTT. It specifies CASSLQLGGTGELFF.

This clonotype has at least ten counts. V and J are TRBV20-1 and TRBJ2-1, with 9 bases lining up with TRBD1. Germline CDR1 reads DFQATT; CDR2 reads SNEGSKA (reference sequence). After removal of 5 bases from V and 4 bases from J, the junction contained 21 bases not matched to a gene. The CDR3 totals 19 residues. CDR3 sequence: CSAASSRRDREGRYNEQFF. CDR3 in DNA: TGCAGTGCTGCCTCGTCTCGCCGGGACAGGGAAGGAAGGTACAATGAGCAGTTCTTC.